These T cell receptor beta chains were read from a single sample in a study of blood T cell repertoires in COVID-19. The repertoire was sequenced with immunoSEQ multiplex PCR; TCRdb's copy has only in-frame clones and lacks some. The sample holds 200,000 to 300,000 clones; approximately 86% are singletons and the top ten take roughly 1.6%. Sample: peripheral blood. Receptor source: a woman in her sixties or seventies who had recovered from COVID-19. The CDR3 runs from the conserved cysteine through the conserved F or W. The D gene is left open where the match is weak. Size tells how often a clone was seen (once, few, many) or the class of an expanded clone, and some rows leave it out.

cdr3_aa: CASRLMTSVEYGYTF
cdr3_nt: TGTGCCAGCAGATTAATGACTTCGGTGGAATATGGCTACACCTTC
v_call: TRBV7-8
d_call: -
clone_size: -
j_call: TRBJ1-2

cdr3_aa: CASSATGTGIYNEQFF
cdr3_nt: TGTGCCAGCAGCGCAACCGGGACAGGGATATACAATGAGCAGTTCTTC
v_call: TRBV9
d_call: TRBD1
clone_size: -
j_call: TRBJ2-1

cdr3_aa: CASSPPGQGIEQYF
cdr3_nt: TGTGCCAGCTCACCGCCGGGACAGGGCATCGAGCAGTACTTC
v_call: TRBV18
d_call: TRBD1
clone_size: -
j_call: TRBJ2-7

cdr3_aa: CASSIRLAGGYGELFF
cdr3_nt: TGTGCCAGTAGTATTCGGCTAGCGGGGGGTTACGGGGAGCTGTTTTTT
v_call: TRBV19
d_call: TRBD2
clone_size: -
j_call: TRBJ2-2

cdr3_aa: CASTPRPFSEQYF
cdr3_nt: TGTGCCAGCACCCCCCGCCCTTTTAGCGAGCAGTACTTC
v_call: TRBV12-3/TRBV12-4
d_call: -
clone_size: -
j_call: TRBJ2-7

cdr3_aa: CASSYVQIYNSPLHF
cdr3_nt: TGTGCCAGCAGTTACGTGCAGATCTATAATTCACCCCTCCACTTT
v_call: TRBV6-2/TRBV6-3
d_call: -
clone_size: -
j_call: TRBJ1-6

cdr3_aa: CASLGQSYEQYF
cdr3_nt: TGTGCCAGCTTGGGGCAGTCTTACGAGCAGTACTTC
v_call: TRBV28
d_call: -
clone_size: -
j_call: TRBJ2-7

cdr3_aa: CASSLNREQFF
cdr3_nt: TGTGCCAGCAGTTTAAACAGGGAGCAGTTCTTC
v_call: TRBV12-3/TRBV12-4
d_call: -
clone_size: -
j_call: TRBJ2-1

cdr3_aa: CASRQGLAGFGTQYF
cdr3_nt: TGTGCCAGCAGGCAAGGACTAGCGGGGTTCGGTACGCAGTATTTT
v_call: TRBV6-5
d_call: TRBD2
clone_size: -
j_call: TRBJ2-3

cdr3_aa: CASSQPQGAGGYTF
cdr3_nt: TGTGCCAGTTCCCAACCACAGGGGGCTGGGGGCTACACCTTC
v_call: TRBV7-2
d_call: TRBD1
clone_size: once
j_call: TRBJ1-2

cdr3_aa: CALRTSGGESSYNEQFF
cdr3_nt: TGTGCCCTCAGGACTAGCGGGGGGGAAAGCTCCTACAATGAGCAGTTCTTC
v_call: TRBV2
d_call: TRBD2
clone_size: -
j_call: TRBJ2-1

cdr3_aa: CASSPADRSQTGELFF
cdr3_nt: TGTGCCAGCAGCCCCGCGGACAGATCCCAAACCGGGGAGCTGTTTTTT
v_call: TRBV5-4
d_call: -
clone_size: few
j_call: TRBJ2-2

cdr3_aa: CASSSATGVETQYF
cdr3_nt: TGCGCCAGCAGCTCGGCGACAGGGGTGGAGACCCAGTACTTC
v_call: TRBV5-1
d_call: TRBD1
clone_size: -
j_call: TRBJ2-5

cdr3_aa: CASSLRAGELFF
cdr3_nt: TGTGCCAGCAGCCTCCGGGCCGGGGAGCTGTTTTTT
v_call: TRBV3-1/TRBV3-2
d_call: -
clone_size: few
j_call: TRBJ2-2

cdr3_aa: CASSTDSPWQPQHF
cdr3_nt: TGTGCCAGCAGCACCGACAGTCCGTGGCAGCCCCAGCATTTT
v_call: TRBV6-5
d_call: -
clone_size: -
j_call: TRBJ1-5

cdr3_aa: CASSRDSHNEQFF
cdr3_nt: TGCGCCAGCAGCCGAGACAGCCACAATGAGCAGTTCTTC
v_call: TRBV5-1
d_call: -
clone_size: -
j_call: TRBJ2-1

cdr3_aa: CASSQWGDRVGTDTQYF
cdr3_nt: TGCGCCAGCAGCCAATGGGGGGACAGGGTTGGGACAGATACGCAGTATTTT
v_call: TRBV5-1
d_call: TRBD1
clone_size: -
j_call: TRBJ2-3

cdr3_aa: CASRREVYNEQFF
cdr3_nt: TGTGCCAGTCGGAGGGAAGTCTACAATGAGCAGTTCTTC
v_call: TRBV5-6
d_call: -
clone_size: -
j_call: TRBJ2-1

cdr3_aa: CASRGLAGGIEQFF
cdr3_nt: TGTGCCAGCCGGGGACTAGCGGGGGGAATTGAGCAGTTCTTC
v_call: TRBV11-2
d_call: TRBD2
clone_size: -
j_call: TRBJ2-1

cdr3_aa: CASSLPGSGERDTQYF
cdr3_nt: TGCGCCAGCAGCTTGCCGGGGAGCGGGGAAAGAGATACGCAGTATTTT
v_call: TRBV5-1
d_call: TRBD2
clone_size: -
j_call: TRBJ2-3

cdr3_aa: CASSTLNTEAFF
cdr3_nt: TGTGCCAGCAGTACTCTTAACACTGAAGCTTTCTTT
v_call: TRBV6-5
d_call: -
clone_size: -
j_call: TRBJ1-1

cdr3_aa: CASSISRTSEIEQYF
cdr3_nt: TGTGCCAGTAGTATATCCCGGACTAGCGAAATCGAGCAGTACTTC
v_call: TRBV19
d_call: TRBD2
clone_size: few
j_call: TRBJ2-7

cdr3_aa: CASSLTGRVAEQYF
cdr3_nt: TGCGCCAGCAGCTTAACAGGGAGAGTAGCCGAGCAGTACTTC
v_call: TRBV5-1
d_call: -
clone_size: -
j_call: TRBJ2-7

cdr3_aa: CASSLGQGVNTGELFF
cdr3_nt: TGCGCCAGCAGCTTGGGACAGGGGGTTAACACCGGGGAGCTGTTTTTT
v_call: TRBV5-1
d_call: TRBD1
clone_size: -
j_call: TRBJ2-2

cdr3_aa: CASRRQLPYQPQHF
cdr3_nt: TGTGCCAGCAGAAGACAGTTACCATATCAGCCCCAGCATTTT
v_call: TRBV6-5
d_call: -
clone_size: -
j_call: TRBJ1-5

cdr3_aa: CASSLRRQETQYF
cdr3_nt: TGTGCCAGCAGTTTAAGGAGGCAAGAGACCCAGTACTTC
v_call: TRBV12-3/TRBV12-4
d_call: -
clone_size: -
j_call: TRBJ2-5

cdr3_aa: CASSLGQGSETQYF
cdr3_nt: TGCGCCAGCAGCTTGGGGCAGGGGTCAGAGACCCAGTACTTC
v_call: TRBV5-1
d_call: -
clone_size: -
j_call: TRBJ2-5

cdr3_aa: CASSSGLPEQFF
cdr3_nt: TGTGCCAGCAGCTCTGGACTTCCTGAGCAGTTCTTC
v_call: TRBV11-3
d_call: -
clone_size: -
j_call: TRBJ2-1

cdr3_aa: CASSQGAGIETQYF
cdr3_nt: TGTGCCAGCAGCCAAGGGGCGGGGATAGAGACCCAGTACTTC
v_call: TRBV3-1/TRBV3-2
d_call: -
clone_size: -
j_call: TRBJ2-5

cdr3_aa: CASSLDRGTGELFF
cdr3_nt: TGTGCCAGCAGTTTGGATCGAGGGACCGGGGAGCTGTTTTTT
v_call: TRBV6-5
d_call: -
clone_size: -
j_call: TRBJ2-2

cdr3_aa: CASSRTAYIGEKLFF
cdr3_nt: TGTGCCAGCTCACGCACAGCCTACATTGGTGAAAAACTGTTTTTT
v_call: TRBV18
d_call: -
clone_size: -
j_call: TRBJ1-4

cdr3_aa: CASSSRGGQNEKLFF
cdr3_nt: TGTGCCAGCAGTTCCCGGGGGGGTCAGAATGAAAAACTGTTTTTT
v_call: TRBV28
d_call: -
clone_size: -
j_call: TRBJ1-4

cdr3_aa: CASSSYGGFDLEAFF
cdr3_nt: TGTGCCAGCTCATCCTACGGGGGGTTCGATCTTGAAGCTTTCTTT
v_call: TRBV18
d_call: -
clone_size: few
j_call: TRBJ1-1

cdr3_aa: CASSLQGYQPQHF
cdr3_nt: TGTGCCAGCAGTTTACAGGGGTATCAGCCCCAGCATTTT
v_call: TRBV27
d_call: -
clone_size: -
j_call: TRBJ1-5

cdr3_aa: CASSDSSLDTGELFF
cdr3_nt: TGTGCCAGCAGTGACTCTAGCCTCGACACCGGGGAGCTGTTTTTT
v_call: TRBV6-4
d_call: -
clone_size: -
j_call: TRBJ2-2

cdr3_aa: CASSFSGSPLHF
cdr3_nt: TGTGCCAGCAGTTTCTCCGGTTCACCCCTCCACTTT
v_call: TRBV28
d_call: -
clone_size: -
j_call: TRBJ1-6

cdr3_aa: CASSTGVTNQPQHF
cdr3_nt: TGTGCCAGCAGTACAGGGGTTACCAATCAGCCCCAGCATTTT
v_call: TRBV2
d_call: TRBD1
clone_size: few
j_call: TRBJ1-5

cdr3_aa: CASSLWSAGGRNTEAFF
cdr3_nt: TGTGCCAGCAGTTTATGGTCGGCAGGGGGCAGGAACACTGAAGCTTTCTTT
v_call: TRBV27
d_call: TRBD1
clone_size: -
j_call: TRBJ1-1

cdr3_aa: CASSQGATTSPLHF
cdr3_nt: TGCGCCAGCAGCCAAGGGGCGACGACTTCACCCCTCCACTTT
v_call: TRBV4-1
d_call: -
clone_size: once
j_call: TRBJ1-6

cdr3_aa: CATSREAPGIDEQFF
cdr3_nt: TGTGCCACCAGCAGAGAAGCCCCAGGGATCGATGAGCAGTTCTTC
v_call: TRBV15
d_call: -
clone_size: -
j_call: TRBJ2-1

cdr3_aa: CASSPETGTDTQYF
cdr3_nt: TGTGCCAGCAGCCCAGAGACAGGGACAGATACGCAGTATTTT
v_call: TRBV7-2
d_call: TRBD1
clone_size: -
j_call: TRBJ2-3

cdr3_aa: CASSRVGLAGRETQYF
cdr3_nt: TGCGCCAGCAGCCGAGTCGGACTAGCGGGGAGAGAGACCCAGTACTTC
v_call: TRBV4-1
d_call: TRBD2
clone_size: once
j_call: TRBJ2-5

cdr3_aa: CASTTVGTGNGYTF
cdr3_nt: TGTGCCAGCACCACAGTCGGGACAGGGAATGGCTACACCTTC
v_call: TRBV7-9
d_call: TRBD1
clone_size: -
j_call: TRBJ1-2

cdr3_aa: CASSQDGSGHGYEQYF
cdr3_nt: TGCGCCAGCAGCCAAGATGGTAGTGGACACGGGTACGAGCAGTACTTC
v_call: TRBV4-3
d_call: -
clone_size: -
j_call: TRBJ2-7

cdr3_aa: CASVRTSGEETQYF
cdr3_nt: TGCGCCAGCGTAAGGACTAGCGGGGAAGAGACCCAGTACTTC
v_call: TRBV5-1
d_call: TRBD2
clone_size: -
j_call: TRBJ2-5

cdr3_aa: CATSRGLAGYNEQFF
cdr3_nt: TGTGCCACCAGCAGAGGGCTAGCGGGGTACAATGAGCAGTTCTTC
v_call: TRBV15
d_call: TRBD2
clone_size: -
j_call: TRBJ2-1

cdr3_aa: CSASGGGVDTEAFF
cdr3_nt: TGCAGTGCTAGTGGAGGGGGTGTCGACACTGAAGCTTTCTTT
v_call: TRBV20-1
d_call: -
clone_size: -
j_call: TRBJ1-1

cdr3_aa: CASTPGQGARGNTIYF
cdr3_nt: TGTGCCAGCACCCCTGGGCAGGGGGCACGTGGAAACACCATATATTTT
v_call: TRBV9
d_call: TRBD1
clone_size: -
j_call: TRBJ1-3

cdr3_aa: CASNRAGELFF
cdr3_nt: TGTGCCAGTAACAGAGCCGGGGAGCTGTTTTTT
v_call: TRBV19
d_call: -
clone_size: once
j_call: TRBJ2-2

cdr3_aa: CASKPGRIQETQYF
cdr3_nt: TGTGCCAGCAAGCCAGGGAGGATACAAGAGACCCAGTACTTC
v_call: TRBV28
d_call: -
clone_size: -
j_call: TRBJ2-5

cdr3_aa: CASTTGQPNEKLFF
cdr3_nt: TGTGCCAGCACCACCGGACAGCCTAATGAAAAACTGTTTTTT
v_call: TRBV7-2
d_call: -
clone_size: -
j_call: TRBJ1-4

cdr3_aa: CASSVQGAEGNTIYF
cdr3_nt: TGTGCCAGCAGTGTACAGGGGGCAGAGGGAAACACCATATATTTT
v_call: TRBV28
d_call: TRBD1
clone_size: -
j_call: TRBJ1-3

cdr3_aa: CASSLSPGQRSSYEQYF
cdr3_nt: TGTGCCAGCAGTTTATCCCCGGGACAGCGAAGCTCCTACGAGCAGTACTTC
v_call: TRBV27
d_call: TRBD1
clone_size: -
j_call: TRBJ2-7

cdr3_aa: CASSEGSSGTGNRGQYF
cdr3_nt: TGTGCCAGCAGCGAGGGGTCCTCCGGGACAGGGAACCGGGGGCAGTACTTC
v_call: TRBV5-5
d_call: TRBD1
clone_size: once
j_call: TRBJ2-5

cdr3_aa: CASSKVDRSYEQYF
cdr3_nt: TGCGCCAGCAGCAAGGTAGACAGATCCTACGAGCAGTACTTC
v_call: TRBV4-1
d_call: -
clone_size: once
j_call: TRBJ2-7

cdr3_aa: CASRSGGEKLFF
cdr3_nt: TGTGCCAGCAGATCCGGGGGTGAAAAACTGTTTTTT
v_call: TRBV28
d_call: -
clone_size: once
j_call: TRBJ1-4

cdr3_aa: CASSWGRGKNIQYF
cdr3_nt: TGTGCCAGCAGTTGGGGGAGGGGGAAAAACATTCAGTACTTC
v_call: TRBV11-1
d_call: -
clone_size: -
j_call: TRBJ2-4